The rows below give T cell receptor beta chains drawn from one sample of a study of beta chain features in type 1 diabetes. TCRdb keeps only in-frame clones here, not all; method: immunoSEQ multiplex PCR. The profile shows some 700,000 clones, around 15% of them singletons. Input material: naive CD4+ T cells from blood. The receptors were sampled from a man between 18 and 35 years old with type 1 diabetes. Each CDR3 is given with its conserved first and last residue. A D gene is named only where the DNA matches it firmly. The size entry is marked missing in some rows and otherwise reads once, few, many or a size class.

cdr3_nt,cdr3_aa,j_call,clone_size,v_call,d_call
TGCGCCAGCAGCCAAGATGTTGACACTTATAGCAATCAGCCCCAGCATTTT,CASSQDVDTYSNQPQHF,TRBJ1-5,few,TRBV4-1,-
TGTGCCAGCAGTGAACGAAGCCGGGCTAACTATGGCTACACCTTC,CASSERSRANYGYTF,TRBJ1-2,few,TRBV6-1,-
TGCGCCAGCAGCCGAGCCAGGGGAGACATTCAGTACTTC,CASSRARGDIQYF,TRBJ2-4,few,TRBV4-1,-
TGCAGCGCTTCCGGGACAACGAACACCGGGGAGCTGTTTTTT,CSASGTTNTGELFF,TRBJ2-2,-,TRBV29-1,-
TGTGCCAGTAGTCAGATGGATAATTCACCCCTCCACTTT,CASSQMDNSPLHF,TRBJ1-6,-,TRBV19,-
TGTGCCATCAGTGGGGCGGACAGCTCCTACGAGCAGTACTTC,CAISGADSSYEQYF,TRBJ2-7,-,TRBV10-3,-
TGTGCCAGCAGTGGACAGGCGAACACTGAAGCTTTCTTT,CASSGQANTEAFF,TRBJ1-1,-,TRBV2,-
TGTGCCAGTAGTTCCCGACAGGGTCTATCCTACGAGCAGTACTTC,CASSSRQGLSYEQYF,TRBJ2-7,few,TRBV19,TRBD1
TGTGCCTGGAGTGAACTCCGGGACAGGGTTGATCAGCCCCAGCATTTT,CAWSELRDRVDQPQHF,TRBJ1-5,-,TRBV30,TRBD1
TGTGCCAGCGGGACCGGGCCTAACAACGTCCTGACTTTC,CASGTGPNNVLTF,TRBJ2-6,-,TRBV6-6,-
TGTGCCAGCAGTTACGGAGGGGGATCCTACAATGAGCAGTTCTTC,CASSYGGGSYNEQFF,TRBJ2-1,-,TRBV6-5,-
TGTGCCAGCAGTCCCGGAATAGCGGGGGGGCAAAACATTCAGTACTTC,CASSPGIAGGQNIQYF,TRBJ2-4,-,TRBV28,TRBD2
TGCGCCAGCAGCCCCGAGACAGAATCCTATGGCTACACCTTC,CASSPETESYGYTF,TRBJ1-2,-,TRBV5-1,-
TGTGCCAGCAGCCTCGGAGGGACAGGTGATTATGGCTACACCTTC,CASSLGGTGDYGYTF,TRBJ1-2,-,TRBV5-6,TRBD1
TGTGCCAGCAGTTCGGTACATTCCGCCTACGAGCAGTACTTC,CASSSVHSAYEQYF,TRBJ2-7,few,TRBV27,-
TGTGCCAGCAGTTCACGGACTAGCGGGGGGAATGAGCAGTTCTTC,CASSSRTSGGNEQFF,TRBJ2-1,-,TRBV6-6,TRBD2
TGTGCCACCAGCGGGCCGGGGCCGAAGAACACTGAAGCTTTCTTT,CATSGPGPKNTEAFF,TRBJ1-1,-,TRBV15,-
TGTGCCAGCAGCCGAGCGACTAGCGGGGTGGGTGCGGGCCATGAGCAGTTCTTC,CASSRATSGVGAGHEQFF,TRBJ2-1,few,TRBV14,TRBD2
TGTGCCAGCAGCTTATACCCGACTAATGACATTCAGTACTTC,CASSLYPTNDIQYF,TRBJ2-4,few,TRBV7-9,-
TGTGCCAGCAGTGAATTTTCGGGGGCGCCAGAGACCCAGTACTTC,CASSEFSGAPETQYF,TRBJ2-5,-,TRBV2,-
TGTGCCAGCAGCGTAGGAGAGACAAAGAGCTCCTACGAGCAGTACTTC,CASSVGETKSSYEQYF,TRBJ2-7,few,TRBV9,-
TGTGCCAGCAGCCTAGACCCAGTTCCTAACTATGGCTACACCTTC,CASSLDPVPNYGYTF,TRBJ1-2,few,TRBV9,-
TGCGCCAGCAGCCAAGAGGCCCCCCCGGGGCAAGTCAAAAACATTCAGTACTTC,CASSQEAPPGQVKNIQYF,TRBJ2-4,few,TRBV4-1,-
TGCAGCGTTGGGATTACAGGGTCCGCAGAGACCCAGTACTTC,CSVGITGSAETQYF,TRBJ2-5,-,TRBV29-1,-
TGCGCCAGCCGACAGTCGGTCAACAATGAGCAGTTCTTC,CASRQSVNNEQFF,TRBJ2-1,few,TRBV5-1,-